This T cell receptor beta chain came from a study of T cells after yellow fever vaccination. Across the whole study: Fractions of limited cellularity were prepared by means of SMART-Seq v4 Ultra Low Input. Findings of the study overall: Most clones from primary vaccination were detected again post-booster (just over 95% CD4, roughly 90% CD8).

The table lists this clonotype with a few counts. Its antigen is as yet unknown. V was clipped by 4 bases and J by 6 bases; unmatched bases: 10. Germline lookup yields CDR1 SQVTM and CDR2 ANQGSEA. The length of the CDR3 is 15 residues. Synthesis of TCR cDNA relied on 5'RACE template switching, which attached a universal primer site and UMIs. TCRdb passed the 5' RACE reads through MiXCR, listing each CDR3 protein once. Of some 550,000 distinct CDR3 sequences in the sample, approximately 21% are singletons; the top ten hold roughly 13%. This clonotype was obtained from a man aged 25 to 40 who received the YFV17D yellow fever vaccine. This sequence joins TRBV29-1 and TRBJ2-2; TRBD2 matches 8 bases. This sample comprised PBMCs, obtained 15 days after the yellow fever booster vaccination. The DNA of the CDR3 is TGCAGCGTTGCAGGGAGCGGGAGTTTCTCCGGGGAGCTGTTTTTT. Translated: CSVAGSGSFSGELFF.